The entry below gives a single TCR beta chain sequence along with its context. The sample comes from a study of T cell changes during pregnancy in multiple sclerosis. CDR1 MGHRA and CDR2 YSYEKL come from the germline V gene. The CDR3 spans 17 residues. V trimming: 4 bases; J trimming: 4 bases; junction bases outside the gene matches: 9. The data were produced by immunoSEQ multiplex PCR, yet TCRdb's version contains in-frame clones alone and is incomplete. The table records some 40,000 clones, roughly 93% of them present only once. The chain has TRBV4-1 and TRBJ2-2; 10 nucleotides match TRBD2. Sequenced material: CD4+ T cells from peripheral blood mononuclear cells, taken after pregnancy. The receptor was isolated from a female donor with multiple sclerosis, enrolled in a pregnancy study. The CDR3 coding sequence is TGCGCCAGCAGCCCCTTAGGAGCGGGGGGGCCCACCGGGGAGCTGTTTTTT. This codes for CASSPLGAGGPTGELFF.